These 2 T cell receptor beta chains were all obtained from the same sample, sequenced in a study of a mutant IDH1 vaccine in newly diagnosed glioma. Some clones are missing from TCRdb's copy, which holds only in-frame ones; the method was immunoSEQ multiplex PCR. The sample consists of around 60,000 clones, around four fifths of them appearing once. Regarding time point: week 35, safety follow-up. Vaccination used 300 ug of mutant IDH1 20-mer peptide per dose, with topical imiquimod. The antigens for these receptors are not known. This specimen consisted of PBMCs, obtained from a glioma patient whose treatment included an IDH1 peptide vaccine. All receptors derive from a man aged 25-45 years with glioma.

The CDR3 sequence: CASSSRPGQGTDTQYF. The CDR3 nucleotides read TGCGCCAGCAGCTCTAGACCGGGACAGGGGACCGATACGCAGTATTTT. The chain carries TRBV5-1 and TRBJ2-3; 10 nucleotides line up with TRBD1. Germline loops: CDR1 SGHRS, CDR2 YFSETQ. This CDR3 contains 16 residues. Trimming at V came to 3 bases and at J to 6 bases, leaving 10 bases not matched to a gene. The entire variable domain, with the rest obtained from reference TRBV5-1 and TRBJ2-3, is as follows: KAGVTQTPRYLIKTRGQQVTLSCSPISGHRSVSWYQQTPGQGLQFLFEYFSETQRNKGNFPGRFSGRQFSNSRSEMNVSTLELGDSALYLCASSSRPGQGTDTQYFGPGTRLTVL.

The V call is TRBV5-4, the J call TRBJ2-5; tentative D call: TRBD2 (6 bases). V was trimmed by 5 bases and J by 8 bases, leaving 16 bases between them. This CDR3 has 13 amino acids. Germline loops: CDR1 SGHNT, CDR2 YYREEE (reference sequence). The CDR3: CASRAGTEGTQYF. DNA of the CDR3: TGTGCCAGCAGGGCAGGGACTGAAGGAACCCAGTACTTC.